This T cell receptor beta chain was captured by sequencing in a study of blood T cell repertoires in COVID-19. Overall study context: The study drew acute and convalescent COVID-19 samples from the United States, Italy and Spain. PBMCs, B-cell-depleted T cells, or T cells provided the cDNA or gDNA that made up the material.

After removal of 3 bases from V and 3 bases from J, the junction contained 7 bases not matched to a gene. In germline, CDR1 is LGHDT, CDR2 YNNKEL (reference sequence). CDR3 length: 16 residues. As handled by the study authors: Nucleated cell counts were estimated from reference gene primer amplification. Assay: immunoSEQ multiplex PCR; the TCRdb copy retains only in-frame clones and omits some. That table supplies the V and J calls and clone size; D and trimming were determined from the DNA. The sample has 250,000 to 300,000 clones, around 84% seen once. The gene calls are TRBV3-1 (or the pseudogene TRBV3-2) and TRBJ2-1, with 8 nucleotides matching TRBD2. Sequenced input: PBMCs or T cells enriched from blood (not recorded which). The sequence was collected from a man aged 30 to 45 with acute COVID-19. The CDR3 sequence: CASSQRRTSSYNEQFF. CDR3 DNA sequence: TGTGCCAGCAGCCAGAGGAGGACTAGCAGCTACAATGAGCAGTTCTTC.